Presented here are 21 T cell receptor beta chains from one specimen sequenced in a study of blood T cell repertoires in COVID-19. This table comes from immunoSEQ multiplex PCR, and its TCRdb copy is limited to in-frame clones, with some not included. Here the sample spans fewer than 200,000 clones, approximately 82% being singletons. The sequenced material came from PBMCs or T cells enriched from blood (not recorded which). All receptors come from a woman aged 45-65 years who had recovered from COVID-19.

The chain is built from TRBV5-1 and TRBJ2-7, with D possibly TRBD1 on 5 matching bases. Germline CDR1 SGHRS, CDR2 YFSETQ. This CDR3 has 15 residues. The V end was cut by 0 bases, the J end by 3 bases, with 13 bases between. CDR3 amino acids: CASSLASQGSYEQYF. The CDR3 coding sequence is TGCGCCAGCAGCTTGGCATCCCAGGGCAGCTACGAGCAGTACTTC.

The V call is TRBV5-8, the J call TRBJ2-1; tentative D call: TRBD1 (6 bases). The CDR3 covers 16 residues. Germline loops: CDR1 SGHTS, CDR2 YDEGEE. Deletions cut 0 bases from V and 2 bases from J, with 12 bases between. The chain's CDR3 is CASSLAGGVPYNEQFF. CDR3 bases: TGTGCCAGCAGCTTGGCTGGGGGCGTTCCCTACAATGAGCAGTTCTTC.

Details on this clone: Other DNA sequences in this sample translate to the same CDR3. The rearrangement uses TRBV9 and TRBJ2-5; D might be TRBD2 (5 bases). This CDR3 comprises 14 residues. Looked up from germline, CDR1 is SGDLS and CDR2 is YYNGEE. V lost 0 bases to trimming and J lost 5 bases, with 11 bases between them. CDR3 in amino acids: CASSVGPTGETQYF. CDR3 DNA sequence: TGTGCCAGCAGCGTAGGACCAACGGGGGAGACCCAGTACTTC.

The chain's CDR3 is CASSPYRLSRGTDTQYF. The CDR3 nucleotides are TGTGCCAGCTCACCTTACCGACTCTCTAGGGGTACAGATACGCAGTATTTT. V and J are TRBV18 and TRBJ2-3; D is perhaps TRBD1 (5 bases). Trimming cost V 3 bases and J 3 bases, with 19 bases left between them. The CDR3 is 17 residues long. Germline V gene sequence: CDR1 KGHSH, CDR2 LQKENI.

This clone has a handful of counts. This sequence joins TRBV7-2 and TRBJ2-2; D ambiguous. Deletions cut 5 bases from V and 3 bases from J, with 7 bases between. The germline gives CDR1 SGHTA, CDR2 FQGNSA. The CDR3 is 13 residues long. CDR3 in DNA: TGTGCCAGCAGCGCACGGTACACCGGGGAGCTGTTTTTT. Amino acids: CASSARYTGELFF. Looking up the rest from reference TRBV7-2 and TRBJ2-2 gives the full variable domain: GAGVSQSPSNKVTEKGKDVELRCDPISGHTALYWYRQSLGQGLEFLIYFQGNSAPDKSGLPSDRFSAERTGGSVSTLTIQRTQQEDSAVYLCASSARYTGELFFGEGSRLTVL.

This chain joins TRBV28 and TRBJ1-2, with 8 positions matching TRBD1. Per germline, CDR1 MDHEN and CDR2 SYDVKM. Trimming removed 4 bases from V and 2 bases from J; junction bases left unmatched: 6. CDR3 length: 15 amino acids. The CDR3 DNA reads TGTGCCAGCAGTTACAGGGGGTTCCAAAACTATGGCTACACCTTC. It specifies CASSYRGFQNYGYTF.

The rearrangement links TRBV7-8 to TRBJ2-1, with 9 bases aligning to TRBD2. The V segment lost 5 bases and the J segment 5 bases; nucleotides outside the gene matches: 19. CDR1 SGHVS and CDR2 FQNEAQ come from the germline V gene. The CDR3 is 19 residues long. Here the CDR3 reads CASSRIRISGTSSNNEQFF. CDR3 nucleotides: TGTGCCAGCAGCCGCATCAGGATTTCCGGGACTAGCAGTAACAATGAGCAGTTCTTC.

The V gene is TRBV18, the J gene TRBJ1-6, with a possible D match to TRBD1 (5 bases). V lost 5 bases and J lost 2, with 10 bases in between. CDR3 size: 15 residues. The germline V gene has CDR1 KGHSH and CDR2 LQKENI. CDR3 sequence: CASSAGLTYNSPLHF. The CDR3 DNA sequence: TGTGCCAGCTCAGCAGGGTTGACCTATAATTCACCCCTCCACTTT.

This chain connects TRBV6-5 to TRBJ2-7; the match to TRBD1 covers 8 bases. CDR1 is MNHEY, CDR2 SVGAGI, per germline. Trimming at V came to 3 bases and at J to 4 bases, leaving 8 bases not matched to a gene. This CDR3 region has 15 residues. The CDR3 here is CASSYTAGGAYEQYF. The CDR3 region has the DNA TGTGCCAGCAGTTATACGGCAGGGGGCGCGTACGAGCAGTACTTC.

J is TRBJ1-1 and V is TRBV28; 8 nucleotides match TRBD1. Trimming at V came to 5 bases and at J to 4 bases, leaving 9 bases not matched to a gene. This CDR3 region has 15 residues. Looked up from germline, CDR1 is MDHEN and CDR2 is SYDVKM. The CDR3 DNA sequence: TGTGCCAGCAGTGGCGGACAGGGCTGGGGCACTGAAGCTTTCTTT. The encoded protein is CASSGGQGWGTEAFF.

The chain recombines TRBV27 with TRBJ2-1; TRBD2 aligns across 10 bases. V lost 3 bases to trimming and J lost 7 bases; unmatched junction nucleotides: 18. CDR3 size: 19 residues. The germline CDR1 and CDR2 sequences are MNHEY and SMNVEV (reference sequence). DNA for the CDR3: TGTGCCAGCAGTTTTATGGGACATCAACTAGCGGGGTTTATGAATGAGCAGTTCTTC. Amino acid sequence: CASSFMGHQLAGFMNEQFF.

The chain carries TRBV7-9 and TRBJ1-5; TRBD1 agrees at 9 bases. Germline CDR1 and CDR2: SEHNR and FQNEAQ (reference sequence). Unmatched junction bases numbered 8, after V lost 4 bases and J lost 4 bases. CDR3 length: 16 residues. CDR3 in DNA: TGTGCCAGCAGCTCCCGGGACAGGGATCGGAATCAGCCCCAGCATTTT. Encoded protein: CASSSRDRDRNQPQHF.

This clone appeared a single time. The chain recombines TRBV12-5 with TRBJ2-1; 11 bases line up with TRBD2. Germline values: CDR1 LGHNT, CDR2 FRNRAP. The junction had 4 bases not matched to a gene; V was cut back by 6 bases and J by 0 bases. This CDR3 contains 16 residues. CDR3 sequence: CASGLAGGSSYNEQFF. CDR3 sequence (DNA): TGTGCTAGTGGCTTAGCGGGGGGGAGCTCCTACAATGAGCAGTTCTTC.

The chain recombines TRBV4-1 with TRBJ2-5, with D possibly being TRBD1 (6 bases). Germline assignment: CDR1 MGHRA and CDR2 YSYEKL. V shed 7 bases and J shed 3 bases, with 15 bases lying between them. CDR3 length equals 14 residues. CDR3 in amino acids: CASKKGVAEETQYF. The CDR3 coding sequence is TGCGCCAGCAAAAAGGGGGTGGCGGAAGAGACCCAGTACTTC.

CDR3 sequence reads: CSVEDRRERGSKETQYF. The CDR3 nucleotides are TGCAGCGTTGAAGATCGGAGGGAGCGGGGGTCCAAAGAGACCCAGTACTTC. The rearrangement joins TRBV29-1 to TRBJ2-5; 8 nucleotides agree with TRBD2. Trimming at V came to 0 bases and at J to 3 bases, leaving 12 bases not matched to a gene. The CDR3 runs to 17 residues. Germline CDR1 is SQVTM and CDR2 is ANQGSEA. The whole variable domain, filled in from reference TRBV29-1 and TRBJ2-5, reads SAVISQKPSRDICQRGTSLTIQCQVDSQVTMMFWYRQQPGQSLTLIATANQGSEATYESGFVIDKFPISRPNLTFSTLTVSNMSPEDSSIYLCSVEDRRERGSKETQYFGPGTRLLVL.

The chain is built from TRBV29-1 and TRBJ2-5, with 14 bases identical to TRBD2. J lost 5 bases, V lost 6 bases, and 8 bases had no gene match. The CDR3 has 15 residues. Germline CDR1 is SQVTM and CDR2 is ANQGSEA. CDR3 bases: TGCAGCGTGGGACTAGCGGGAGCGGGGACTGAGACCCAGTACTTC. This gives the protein CSVGLAGAGTETQYF.

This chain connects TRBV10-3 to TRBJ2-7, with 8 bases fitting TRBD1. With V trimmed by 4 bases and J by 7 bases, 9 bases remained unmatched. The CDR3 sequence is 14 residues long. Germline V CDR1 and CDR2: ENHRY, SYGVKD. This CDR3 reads CAISVQGASGEQYF. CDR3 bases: TGTGCCATCAGTGTCCAGGGGGCGTCAGGAGAGCAGTACTTC.

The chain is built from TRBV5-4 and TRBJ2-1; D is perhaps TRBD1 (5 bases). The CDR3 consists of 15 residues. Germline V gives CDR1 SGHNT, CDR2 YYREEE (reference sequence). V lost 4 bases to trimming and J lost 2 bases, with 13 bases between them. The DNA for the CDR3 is TGTGCCAGCAGCGGGGCTACGGGCACCTACAATGAGCAGTTCTTC. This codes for CASSGATGTYNEQFF.

The CDR3 bases are TGTGCCACATCCGAAGTCGGGGGCAATCAGCCCCAGCATTTT. This sequence encodes CATSEVGGNQPQHF. This sequence joins TRBV10-3 and TRBJ1-5, with D unclear. The V end was cut by 10 bases, the J end by 2 bases, with 15 bases between. The CDR3 is made up of 14 amino acids. Germline assignment: CDR1 ENHRY and CDR2 SYGVKD.

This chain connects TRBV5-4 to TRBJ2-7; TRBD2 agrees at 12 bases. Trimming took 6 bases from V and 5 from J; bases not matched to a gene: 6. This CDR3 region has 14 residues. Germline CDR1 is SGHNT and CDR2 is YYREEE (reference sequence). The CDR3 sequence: CASTELAGGDEQYF. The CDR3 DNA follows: TGTGCCAGCACCGAACTAGCGGGAGGTGACGAGCAGTACTTC.

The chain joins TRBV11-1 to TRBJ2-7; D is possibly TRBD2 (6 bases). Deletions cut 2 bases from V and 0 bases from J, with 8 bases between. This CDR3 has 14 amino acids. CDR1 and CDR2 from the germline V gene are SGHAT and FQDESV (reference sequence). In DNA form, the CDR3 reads TGTGCCAGCAGCTTAAGCGGGCCCTCCTACGAGCAGTACTTC. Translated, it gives CASSLSGPSYEQYF.